This paragraph reports one TCR beta chain. The antigen this receptor binds is unknown. No much larger clone exists at a distance of one base, and base qualities are not known. The data were obtained in a study of blood T cells in healthy people across ages (dated by TCRdb to the mid-2010s). Background for the entire study: In model experiments, roughly one uniquely barcoded TCR beta cDNA molecule per two T cells was captured by template switching. Four age groups were formed from the donors: young (average roughly 15 years), middle-aged (approximately 39), aged (around 68) and long-lived (approximately 78). The study analyzed two additional independent replicas of 1 million unique cDNA reads from the same blood draw for two donors, one aged 18 to 29 and one aged 80 or older. The study measured age-related changes in TCR beta repertoire diversity using deep sequencing normalized with unique cDNA molecular identifiers. The full study reports these points: As age increased, observed TCR beta diversity per million T cells dropped in a roughly linear way, and a significant reduction was already evident by age about 40. Compared with the aged group, more naive CD4+ T cells, fewer expanded clones and increased TCR diversity were shown by the long-lived group, suggesting age selection. Since profiling was done on bulk unsorted PBMCs, naive and antigen-experienced compartments could not be conclusively compared. Total diversity estimates from one million sequenced T cells were considered lower bounds and underestimates. A strong correlation was found between observed TCR beta diversity and the percentage of naive T cells measured by flow cytometry. Because the CMV infection status of the donors was unknown, age-related changes in expanded clonotypes may potentially have been confounded.

Systemically healthy Caucasian individuals from Russia, around 38 in total and aged about 6 to 95 years, were included as donors. Each donor gave roughly 9.5 milliliters of peripheral blood, collected into EDTA-treated Vacutainer tubes. Ficoll-Paque density-gradient centrifugation was used to isolate PBMCs, with at least 6.5 million obtained per sample. Trizol reagent was used to extract total RNA from PBMCs, with at least 6 micrograms per sample. For every donor, flow cytometry on a PBMC aliquot measured the percentage of naive CD45RAhigh/CD27high T cells. The library relied on 5' RACE. The sequencer was an Illumina HiSeq 2500. A second PCR of roughly 7 to 11 cycles was performed with a sample-barcoded 5' primer and a J-beta primer mix. A unique molecular identifier was introduced onto each TCR beta cDNA molecule by a template-switch 5' adaptor carrying 12 random nucleotides. Each sample yielded at least 3 million CDR3-containing paired-end reads. First-strand cDNA synthesis was performed from all RNA using the Mint cDNA synthesis kit, with priming by a TRBC-specific oligonucleotide. After uracil-DNA glycosylase treatment, a first 18-cycle PCR used universal primers M1SS and BC2_uni_R on all cDNA. The authors processed their data as follows. Normalization of each sample was performed by random selection of 1 million high-quality reads, each carrying a distinct molecular identifier. Reads with shared molecular identifiers were discarded instead of being binned into consensus sequences. MiTCR, set to a Q25 quality threshold and the strictest error-elimination algorithm, was used for CDR3 identification, clonotype clustering and error correction. A nonparametric unseen species model with Euler transformation was used to estimate a lower bound on total TCR beta diversity. Through fastp at Q25 and MiXCR, TCRdb rebuilt clones from the public reads, retaining in-frame beta chains. Each CDR3 protein appears once, grouped with its most common genes and DNA. The V and J calls were determined by TCRdb, not by the authors. The sample has more than 650,000 distinct CDR3 sequences on record, more than 25% of them singletons. The top ten clones comprise around 3% of the sample.

V lost 10 bases and J lost 3 bases; the stretch between them is 24 bases long. The CDR3, from cysteine to phenylalanine, totals 16 residues. Only CDR3 DNA is held: 48 bases, read in frame from base 1. Looking up the germline V gene yields CDR1 WSHSY and CDR2 SAAADI. This same sample was also taken into another study, of T cells of mothers and their children. As the second paper documents: Donors were nine systemically healthy Caucasian individuals: three mothers and their six children. cDNA synthesis consumed the entire amount of extracted RNA, loaded at 1.5 ug RNA in each 15 ul reaction. In the second PCR, the M1S primer added sample barcodes and 2-4 random nucleotides. Each mother yielded over 8 million TCR beta CDR3 reads and each child some 3 million reads. In both related and unrelated pairs, thymic selection shapes the output of TCR recombination in a similar way, with inherited differences having only a minor effect. Normalized repertoire overlap in related mother-child pairs was always slightly higher than in unrelated mother-child pairs, but the difference was never significant. With a sensitivity of 90 to 100 clones per million clonotypes, no persistent microchimeric T cell clones were detected. In the study, deep NGS was used to compare the TCR beta repertoires of mothers and children, and features distinguishing related mother-child pairs from unrelated individuals were sought. The mean age was roughly 36 +/- 4 years for the mothers and approximately 11 +/- 4 years for the children. After adapter ligation with NEBNext reagents, the libraries were sequenced on Illumina HiSeq 2000 with 100+100 nt paired-end reads. Mother and child libraries were prepared a month apart and sequenced in separate runs to prevent cross-contamination. Between about 500,000 and 2,300,000 distinct TCR beta clonotypes were identified per donor. Naive TCR beta clonotypes were estimated from low-frequency clonotypes matched to each donor's FACS-determined naive share, without sorting.

The sequence derives from a boy under 18 in good health. Recombination connected TRBV10-2 to TRBJ2-5; TRBD2 is possibly the D segment (7 matching bases). Sequencing was performed on blood. The CDR3 is CATTFSQRDTKETQYF. The bases are TGCGCCACTACCTTTTCTCAGCGGGACACCAAAGAGACCCAGTACTTC.